This T cell receptor (beta chain) was captured by sequencing in a study of Ad26.COV2.S vaccination and SARS-CoV-2 variants. Broader study findings: Spike-specific TCR breadth ran higher among vaccine recipients than placebo recipients.

The repertoire was sequenced with immunoSEQ multiplex PCR; TCRdb's copy has only in-frame clones and lacks some. The data contain about 350,000 clones, about nine tenths of them seen just once; the ten biggest clones take up around 6.4%. Worth noting for this clone: Its antigen is not identified.

Treatment reported: roughly 20 received Ad26.COV2.S at low or high dose, single or two shots; 5 received placebo; per-sample allocation not given. Sampling took place 63 days after the first vaccine or placebo injection. This clonotype was sampled from a person between 18 and 59 years old who received the Ad26.COV2.S COVID-19 vaccine or a placebo. Source: peripheral blood, taken in a trial of Ad26.COV2.S vaccine versus placebo.

The CDR3 nucleotides read TGTGCCAGCAGTGAAGGGGTCGGCGAGCAGTACTTC. Its translation is CASSEGVGEQYF. The V gene is TRBV6-1, the J gene TRBJ2-7; D gene unclear. Trimming removed 1 base at V and 6 bases at J, with 7 bases between. Germline assignment: CDR1 MNHNS and CDR2 SASEGT. This CDR3 has 12 residues.